This T cell receptor beta chain was observed in a study of neurological immune-mediated disorders. From the 5' RACE reads, TCRdb called clonotypes with MiXCR, one entry per CDR3 protein. The sample has 15,000 to 20,000 distinct CDR3 sequences; around 11% are singletons. The sorted libraries started from roughly 1 million CD4+ or CD8+ T cells. This clonotype was counted many times. The germline CDR1 and CDR2 sequences are SGHRS and YFSETQ. V shed 0 bases and J shed 3 bases, with 10 bases lying between them. The CDR3 length is 14 residues. This receptor was identified in a woman aged 50 to 60 in good health. The chain links TRBV5-1 to TRBJ2-7; D is uncertain. The specimen sequenced was CD8+ T cells from blood. Here the CDR3 DNA reads TGCGCCAGCAGCTTGGCCGGGCAGAGCTACGAGCAGTACTTC. Residues: CASSLAGQSYEQYF. The whole variable domain, remainder taken from reference TRBV5-1 and TRBJ2-7, is KAGVTQTPRYLIKTRGQQVTLSCSPISGHRSVSWYQQTPGQGLQFLFEYFSETQRNKGNFPGRFSGRQFSNSRSEMNVSTLELGDSALYLCASSLAGQSYEQYFGPGTRLTVT.